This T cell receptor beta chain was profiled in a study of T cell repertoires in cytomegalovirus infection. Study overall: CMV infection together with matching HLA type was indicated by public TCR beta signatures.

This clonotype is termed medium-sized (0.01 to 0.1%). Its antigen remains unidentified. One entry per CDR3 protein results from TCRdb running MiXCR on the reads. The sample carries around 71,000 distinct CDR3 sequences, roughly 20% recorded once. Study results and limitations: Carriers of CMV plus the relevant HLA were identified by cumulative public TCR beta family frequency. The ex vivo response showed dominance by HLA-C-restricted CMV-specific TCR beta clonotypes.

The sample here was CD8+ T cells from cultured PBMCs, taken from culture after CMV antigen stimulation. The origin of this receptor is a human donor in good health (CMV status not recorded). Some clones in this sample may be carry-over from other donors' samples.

CDR3 DNA: TGTGCCAGCAGATACAATACAGGGTGGGGTGAAAAACTGTTTTTT. It is translated as CASRYNTGWGEKLFF. V gene TRBV7-2 combines with J gene TRBJ1-4, with TRBD1 as a possible D gene (6 bases). The CDR3 is made up of 15 amino acids. Germline CDR1 SGHTA, CDR2 FQGNSA. V was cut by 6 bases and J by 7 bases, with 18 bases left in between. Supplemented by reference TRBV7-2 and TRBJ1-4, the full variable domain reads GAGVSQSPSNKVTEKGKDVELRCDPISGHTALYWYRQSLGQGLEFLIYFQGNSAPDKSGLPSDRFSAERTGGSVSTLTIQRTQQEDSAVYLCASRYNTGWGEKLFFGSGTQLSVL.